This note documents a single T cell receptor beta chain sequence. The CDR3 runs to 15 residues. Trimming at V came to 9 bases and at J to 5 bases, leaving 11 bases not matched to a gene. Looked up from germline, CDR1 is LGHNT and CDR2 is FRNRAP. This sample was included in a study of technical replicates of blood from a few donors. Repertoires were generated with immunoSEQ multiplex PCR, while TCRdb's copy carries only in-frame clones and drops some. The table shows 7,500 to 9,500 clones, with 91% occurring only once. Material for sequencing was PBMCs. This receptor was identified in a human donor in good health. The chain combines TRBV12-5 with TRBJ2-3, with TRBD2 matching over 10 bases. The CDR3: CARTHREREGDTQYF. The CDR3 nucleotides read TGTGCTAGGACTCACAGAGAGCGGGAGGGAGATACGCAGTATTTT.